The 7 T cell receptor beta chains below all came from one sample that was sequenced in a study of OX40 agonist ivuxolimab in advanced cancers. Library preparation was by the immunoSEQ multiplex PCR assay. TCRdb limited this immuneACCESS table to in-frame rearrangements with V and J called. A share of clones is missing; checked studies link under half to unresolved V genes, and the rest is unexplained. The sample records 47,000 or so clones, 70% to 90% of which are singletons. 40% to 50% of the sample is taken by the ten largest. Here the sequenced sample was CD4+ or CD8+ T cells sorted from blood, taken in a trial of the OX40 agonist ivuxolimab. Source of these receptors: an adult with an advanced solid tumor such as melanoma, head and neck, liver or kidney cancer.

The chain joins TRBV7-2 to TRBJ2-1, with D perhaps matching TRBD2 (5 bases). Germline loops: CDR1 SGHTA, CDR2 FQGNSA. The CDR3 is 14 residues long. V gave up 3 bases and J gave up 7 bases, with 13 bases separating them. CDR3 amino acids: CASSFHPGFNEQFF. The CDR3 nucleotides read TGTGCCAGCAGCTTTCATCCGGGGTTTAATGAGCAGTTCTTC. The variable domain in full, completed from reference TRBV7-2 and TRBJ2-1, reads GAGVSQSPSNKVTEKGKDVELRCDPISGHTALYWYRQSLGQGLEFLIYFQGNSAPDKSGLPSDRFSAERTGGSVSTLTIQRTQQEDSAVYLCASSFHPGFNEQFFGPGTRLTVL.

The chain carries TRBV11-2 and TRBJ1-1; D ambiguous. Trimming took 1 base from V and 4 from J, leaving 7 bases between them. The CDR3 is 13 amino acids. In germline, CDR1 is SGHAT, CDR2 FQNNGV. CDR3 region: CASSLGGVTEAFF. The CDR3 nucleotides read TGTGCCAGCAGCTTAGGGGGAGTCACTGAAGCTTTCTTT.

The chain is built from TRBV6-5 and TRBJ2-7, with D maybe TRBD1 (6 bases). CDR1 and CDR2 from the germline V gene are MNHEY and SVGAGI. V was shortened by 4 bases and J by 3 bases, with 10 bases between the two germline ends. The CDR3 has 13 amino acids. CDR3 nucleotides: TGTGCCAGCAGTTCCTTACAGGGCTACGAGCAGTACTTC. Translation: CASSSLQGYEQYF.

The chain is built from TRBV11-2 and TRBJ1-6; 7 bases line up with TRBD1. The CDR3 has 18 residues. Germline values: CDR1 SGHAT, CDR2 FQNNGV. The trim removed 3 bases at V and 7 bases at J, leaving 15 bases unmatched. DNA of the CDR3: TGTGCCAGCAGCTTCTTACTTCCGGGACAGTCGACCAATTCACCCCTCCACTTT. Protein: CASSFLLPGQSTNSPLHF.

V and J are TRBV12-2 and TRBJ2-7; the table's D gene call, TRBD1, was not cross checked with the DNA. TRBV12-2 is a known pseudogene. There are 15 residues in the CDR3. The CDR3 sequence is CASRFKSRGSSEQYF. The CDR3 nucleotides read TGTGCAAGTCGCTTTAAGTCCAGGGGTTCAAGCGAGCAGTACTTC.

V usage is TRBV28 and J usage is TRBJ1-5; D remains ambiguous. Per germline, CDR1 MDHEN and CDR2 SYDVKM. Deletions cut 8 bases from V and 14 bases from J, with 28 bases between. There are 15 residues in the CDR3. This chain's CDR3 is CASRLRGRTLEGEHF. The CDR3 region has the DNA TGTGCCAGCCGCCTTCGTGGCAGGACCCTTGAAGGCGAGCATTTT.

The CDR3: CASSQDRTSGYEQYF. The CDR3 DNA reads TGTGCCAGCAGCCAAGACAGGACTAGCGGGTACGAGCAGTACTTC. The rearrangement links TRBV4-2 to TRBJ2-7, with 11 nucleotides matching TRBD2. CDR1 LGHNA and CDR2 YNFKEQ come from the germline V gene. Trimming took 0 bases from V and 4 from J; bases not matched to a gene: 2. CDR3 size: 15 residues.